This record covers a single TCR beta chain. This sample is part of a study of blood T cell repertoires in COVID-19. There are 14 residues in the CDR3. V lost 6 bases, J lost 10 bases, and 11 bases stayed unmatched. CDR1 and CDR2 from the germline V gene are MNHEY and SVGAGI. TCRdb keeps only in-frame clones here, not all; method: immunoSEQ multiplex PCR. The table lists 14,000 to 15,000 clones, roughly 86% of them singletons. The chain employs TRBV6-5 and TRBJ1-1; 10 bases fit TRBD1. The source of this sequence is a human donor in a cohort sampled during active COVID-19. Sample: peripheral blood. For the CDR3, the DNA is TGTGCCAGCAGCTTACACGGACAGGGGGTAACAGCTTTCTTT. Translated, it gives CASSLHGQGVTAFF.